These 9 T cell receptor beta chains were all obtained from the same sample, sequenced in a study of shared clonotypes between healthy human individuals (dated by TCRdb to the early 2020s). The library was generated by the immunoSEQ multiplex PCR assay. As stored in TCRdb, this immuneACCESS dataset retains in-frame rearrangements with V and J assigned. A fraction of the clones does not appear; measured against another copy, unresolved V genes explain less than half of the discrepancy, and the remainder lacks a known reason. Across this sample there are approximately 1,000,000 clones, with about 80% seen only once. The ten largest account for roughly 0.9% of the sample. The sample taken for sequencing was memory CD4+ T cells from PBMCs. This specimen's cell subset or site label, interpreted: CD45RA-negative fraction. All receptors come from a young man in good health. Some clones in this sample may be carry-over from other donors' samples.

This clone was picked up a small number of times. This chain links TRBV20-1 with TRBJ1-1; the match to TRBD1 covers 9 bases. Germline assignment: CDR1 DFQATT and CDR2 SNEGSKA (reference sequence). V shed 4 bases, J shed 9 bases, and the junction held 3 bases outside the gene matches. The CDR3 is 11 residues long. The chain's CDR3 is CSAKDRGKAFF. For the CDR3, the DNA is TGCAGTGCTAAGGACAGGGGCAAAGCTTTCTTT.

This chain connects TRBV2 to TRBJ2-3; TRBD2 agrees at 9 bases. Germline V gives CDR1 SNHLY, CDR2 FYNNEI. V dropped 10 bases and J dropped 2; count of bases not matched to a gene: 7. The CDR3 consists of 14 residues. CDR3 amino acids: CATSGLANTDTQYF. In DNA form, the CDR3 reads TGTGCCACCTCAGGACTAGCGAACACAGATACGCAGTATTTT.

The rearrangement uses TRBV30 and TRBJ2-1; D possibly corresponds to TRBD1 (6 bases). Trimming took off 0 bases at V and 8 bases at J, with 14 bases between the two ends. This CDR3 comprises 14 residues. CDR1 is GTSNPN and CDR2 is SVGIG in the germline V gene (reference sequence). The CDR3 is CAWSVSSRGYEQFF. The CDR3 DNA sequence: TGTGCCTGGAGTGTAAGCTCCAGGGGTTATGAGCAGTTCTTC.

Many counts were recorded for this clone. The chain carries TRBV7-7 and TRBJ2-5; TRBD2 aligns across 11 bases. Losses at the gene ends were 5 bases for V and 5 bases for J; bases not matched to a gene: 13. The CDR3 contains 17 residues. The germline gives CDR1 SSHAT, CDR2 FNYEAQ (reference sequence). CDR3 nucleotides: TGTGCCAGCAGCGCCTCTCCCACTAGCGGGAGTTGGGAGACCCAGTACTTC. Translated: CASSASPTSGSWETQYF.

Here the CDR3 reads CASSLFGTGELFF. CDR3 nucleotides: TGTGCCAGCAGCTTATTTGGCACCGGGGAGCTGTTTTTT. The chain employs TRBV7-3 and TRBJ2-2, with D uncertain. CDR1 and CDR2 (germline): SGHTA, FQGTGA. This CDR3 contains 13 residues. Trimming left V 2 bases short and J 4 bases short, with 5 bases between.

In its sample, this clone was seen once. The chain uses TRBV29-1 and TRBJ2-3; 7 nucleotides line up with TRBD1. Germline-derived CDR1 and CDR2 are SQVTM and ANQGSEA. J was trimmed by 3 bases and V by 4 bases; bases with no gene match: 4. The length of the CDR3 is 13 residues. The CDR3 nucleotides are TGCAGCGTTGCTACAGGGGTTACAGATACGCAGTATTTT. Translation: CSVATGVTDTQYF.

The chain employs TRBV7-2 and TRBJ2-2; 13 positions agree with TRBD2. J gave up 6 bases and V 6 bases, and 4 bases lay outside the gene matches. CDR1 SGHTA and CDR2 FQGNSA come from the germline V gene. This CDR3 has 15 amino acids. CDR3 coding DNA: TGTGCCAGCAGACTAGCGGGAGGGTCCCCCGGGGAGCTGTTTTTT. This gives the protein CASRLAGGSPGELFF.

The chain carries TRBV5-1 and TRBJ2-1, with D perhaps being TRBD1 or TRBD2 (5 bases each). This CDR3 has 15 residues. The germline CDR1 and CDR2 sequences are SGHRS and YFSETQ. Trimming stripped 1 base from V and 5 bases from J, with 13 bases between. The CDR3 loop reads CASSLRSLGDNEQFF. The CDR3 DNA follows: TGCGCCAGCAGCTTGCGCAGCCTGGGGGACAATGAGCAGTTCTTC. The full variable domain, its missing parts supplied by reference TRBV5-1 and TRBJ2-1, is KAGVTQTPRYLIKTRGQQVTLSCSPISGHRSVSWYQQTPGQGLQFLFEYFSETQRNKGNFPGRFSGRQFSNSRSEMNVSTLELGDSALYLCASSLRSLGDNEQFFGPGTRLTVL.

This chain uses TRBV7-2 with TRBJ2-5, with 12 bases identical to TRBD2. The CDR3 contains 15 residues. Losses at the gene ends were 6 bases for V and 5 bases for J; bases not matched to a gene: 7. Germline CDR1 reads SGHTA; CDR2 reads FQGNSA. As DNA, the CDR3 is TGTGCCAGCAGGTCCCGACTAGCGGGAGTGGAGACCCAGTACTTC. Translating it yields CASRSRLAGVETQYF.